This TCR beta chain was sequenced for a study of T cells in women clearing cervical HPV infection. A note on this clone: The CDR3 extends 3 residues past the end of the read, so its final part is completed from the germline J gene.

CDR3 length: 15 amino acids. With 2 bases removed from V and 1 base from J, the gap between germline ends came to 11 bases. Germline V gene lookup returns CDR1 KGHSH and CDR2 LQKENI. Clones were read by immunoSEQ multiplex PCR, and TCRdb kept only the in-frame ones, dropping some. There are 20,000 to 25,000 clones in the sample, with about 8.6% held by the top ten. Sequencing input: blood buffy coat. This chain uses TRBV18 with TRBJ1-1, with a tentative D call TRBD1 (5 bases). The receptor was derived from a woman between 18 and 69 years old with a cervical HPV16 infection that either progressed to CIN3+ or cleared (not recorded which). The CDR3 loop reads CASSPFGGGNTEAFF. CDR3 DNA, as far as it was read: TGTGCCAGCTCACCATTCGGGGGGGGGAACACTGAA. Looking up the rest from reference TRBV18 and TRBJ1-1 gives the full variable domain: NAGVMQNPRHLVRRRGQEARLRCSPMKGHSHVYWYRQLPEEGLKFMVYLQKENIIDESGMPKERFSAEFPKEGPSILRIQQVVRGDSAAYFCASSPFGGGNTEAFFGQGTRLTVV.